Detailed here is one T cell receptor (beta chain). Its specificity is unknown. The sample is drawn from a study of cytomegalovirus exposure and HLA in healthy donors. Study conclusions and caveats: Most TCR sequences were seen very rarely across donors, but some public TCRs occurred in many.

Among the approximately 130 subjects of the validation cohort, separate from the roughly 650-subject first cohort, were the donors. The protocol was immunoSEQ multiplex PCR, while the TCRdb copy is restricted to in-frame clones and leaves out a portion. The table lists 200,000 to 300,000 clones, approximately 86% of them singletons, with around 1.3% in the top ten. This CDR3 has 13 amino acids. Germline lookup yields CDR1 MNHEY and CDR2 SVGAGI. Trimming pared 2 bases from V and 1 base from J, leaving 6 bases between. The genes are TRBV6-5 and TRBJ2-7, with D perhaps matching TRBD1 (5 bases). The clonotype comes from a woman in her twenties or thirties in good health and CMV-seropositive. Sequencing was performed on PBMCs. CDR3 coding DNA: TGTGCCAGCAGTTACCAGGGTTCCTACGAGCAGTACTTC. Protein sequence: CASSYQGSYEQYF.